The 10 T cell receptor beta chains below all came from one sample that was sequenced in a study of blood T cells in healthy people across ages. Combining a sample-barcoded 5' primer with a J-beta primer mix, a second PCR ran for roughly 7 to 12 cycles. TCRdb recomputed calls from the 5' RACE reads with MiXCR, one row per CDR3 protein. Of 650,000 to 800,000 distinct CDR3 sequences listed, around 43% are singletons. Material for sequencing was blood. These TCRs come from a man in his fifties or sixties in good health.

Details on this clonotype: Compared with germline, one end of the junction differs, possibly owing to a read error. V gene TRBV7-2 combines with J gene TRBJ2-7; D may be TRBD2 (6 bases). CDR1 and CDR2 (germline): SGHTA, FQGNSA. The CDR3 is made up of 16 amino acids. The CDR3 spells CACSLVGGVDRFEQYF. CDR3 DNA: TGTGCCTGCAGCTTAGTGGGCGGGGTAGACCGGTTCGAACAGTACTTC.

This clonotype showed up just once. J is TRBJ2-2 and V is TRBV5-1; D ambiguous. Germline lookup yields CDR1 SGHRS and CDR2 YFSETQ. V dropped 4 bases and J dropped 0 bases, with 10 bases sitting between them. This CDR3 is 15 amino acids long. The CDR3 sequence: CASSITQTNTGELFF. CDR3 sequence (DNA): TGCGCCAGCAGCATTACACAAACGAACACCGGGGAGCTGTTTTTT. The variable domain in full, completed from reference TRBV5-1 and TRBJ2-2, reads KAGVTQTPRYLIKTRGQQVTLSCSPISGHRSVSWYQQTPGQGLQFLFEYFSETQRNKGNFPGRFSGRQFSNSRSEMNVSTLELGDSALYLCASSITQTNTGELFFGEGSRLTVL.

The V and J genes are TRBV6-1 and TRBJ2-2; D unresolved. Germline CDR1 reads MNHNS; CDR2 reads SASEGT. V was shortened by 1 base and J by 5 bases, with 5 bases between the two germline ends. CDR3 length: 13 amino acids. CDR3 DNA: TGTGCCAGCAGTGAAGTAGAGACCGGGGAGCTGTTTTTT. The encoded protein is CASSEVETGELFF.

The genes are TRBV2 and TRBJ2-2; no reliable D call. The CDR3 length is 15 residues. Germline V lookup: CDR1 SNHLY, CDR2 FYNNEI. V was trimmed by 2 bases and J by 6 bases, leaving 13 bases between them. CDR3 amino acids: CASSESKGPSGELFF. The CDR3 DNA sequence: TGTGCCAGCAGTGAAAGTAAGGGCCCTTCCGGGGAGCTGTTTTTT.

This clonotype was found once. The CDR3 nucleotides are TGTGCCAGCAGCCCCGGGACAGGGTCGGGCATTCAGTACTTC. This encodes CASSPGTGSGIQYF. The chain uses TRBV3-1 and TRBJ2-7; 9 bases line up with TRBD1. With the DNA end fitting TRBJ2-4 better, the J assignment may be wrong. Germline CDR1 LGHDT, CDR2 YNNKEL (reference sequence). The CDR3 loop spans 14 amino acids.

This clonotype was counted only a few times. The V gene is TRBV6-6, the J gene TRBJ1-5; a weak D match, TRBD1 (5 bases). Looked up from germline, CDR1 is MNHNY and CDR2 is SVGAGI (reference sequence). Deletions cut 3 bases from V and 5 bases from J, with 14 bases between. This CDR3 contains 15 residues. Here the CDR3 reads CASSYVMGGDQPQHF. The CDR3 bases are TGTGCCAGCAGTTATGTGATGGGGGGAGATCAGCCCCAGCATTTT.

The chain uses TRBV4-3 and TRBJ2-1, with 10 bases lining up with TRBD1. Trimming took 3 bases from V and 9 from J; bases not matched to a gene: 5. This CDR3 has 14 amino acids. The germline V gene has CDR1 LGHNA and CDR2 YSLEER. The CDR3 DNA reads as TGCGCCAGCAGCCACCGCGACAGGGGGCGTGAGCAGTTCTTC. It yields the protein CASSHRDRGREQFF.

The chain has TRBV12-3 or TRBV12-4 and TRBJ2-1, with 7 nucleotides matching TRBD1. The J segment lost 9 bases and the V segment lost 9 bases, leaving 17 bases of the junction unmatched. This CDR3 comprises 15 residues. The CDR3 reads CASTLGDRVSSEQFF. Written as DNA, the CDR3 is TGTGCCAGTACCCTCGGGGACAGAGTTTCGAGTGAGCAGTTCTTC.

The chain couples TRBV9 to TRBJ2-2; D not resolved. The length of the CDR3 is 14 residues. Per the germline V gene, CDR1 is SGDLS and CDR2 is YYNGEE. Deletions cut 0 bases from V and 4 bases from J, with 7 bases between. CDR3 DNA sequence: TGTGCCAGCAGCGTAGACTCGCTCACCGGGGAGCTGTTTTTT. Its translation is CASSVDSLTGELFF.

CDR3 sequence (DNA): TGCAGTGCTAGAGACGGCAGGGGCCATGGCTACACCTTC. This sequence encodes CSARDGRGHGYTF. The genes are TRBV20-1 and TRBJ1-2, with D maybe TRBD1 (6 bases). Germline V gene sequence: CDR1 DFQATT, CDR2 SNEGSKA (reference sequence). With 0 bases removed from V and 6 bases from J, the gap between germline ends came to 11 bases. There are 13 residues in the CDR3.